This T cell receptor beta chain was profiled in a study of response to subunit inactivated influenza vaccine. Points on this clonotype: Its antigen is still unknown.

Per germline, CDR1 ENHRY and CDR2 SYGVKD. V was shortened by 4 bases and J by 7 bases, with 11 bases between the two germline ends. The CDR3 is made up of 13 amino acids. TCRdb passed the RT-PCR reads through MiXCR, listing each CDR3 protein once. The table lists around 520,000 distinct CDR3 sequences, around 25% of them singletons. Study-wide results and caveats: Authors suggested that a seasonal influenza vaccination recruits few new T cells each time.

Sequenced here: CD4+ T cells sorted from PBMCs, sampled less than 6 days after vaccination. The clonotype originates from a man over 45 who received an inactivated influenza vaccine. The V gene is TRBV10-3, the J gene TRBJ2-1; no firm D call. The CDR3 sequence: CAISANLGNEQFF. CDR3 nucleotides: TGTGCCATCAGTGCTAATTTGGGGAATGAGCAGTTCTTC.